This T cell receptor beta chain was sequenced in a study of T cell responses to AZD1222 COVID-19 vaccine. The CDR3 is made up of 14 amino acids. The germline gives CDR1 MNHEY, CDR2 SVGAGI. V was clipped by 2 bases and J by 10 bases, with 14 bases between them. Here immunoSEQ multiplex PCR was the method, and the copy in TCRdb shows in-frame clones only, minus some. The table has some 150,000 clones, 85% to 95% seen once. Details on this clone: What it recognizes is unknown.

Study observations and caveats: White British people made up most donors, females outnumbered males, and clonal diversity was possibly underestimated.

The sequencing used peripheral blood, collected 28 days after the second AZD1222 dose. The rearrangement joins TRBV6-5 to TRBJ1-4, with a possible D match to TRBD1 (5 bases). This clonotype was sampled from an adult who received the AZD1222 COVID-19 vaccine. CDR3 residues: CASSYGGEEGKLFF. The CDR3, as DNA: TGTGCCAGCAGTTACGGAGGGGAGGAGGGAAAACTGTTTTTT.